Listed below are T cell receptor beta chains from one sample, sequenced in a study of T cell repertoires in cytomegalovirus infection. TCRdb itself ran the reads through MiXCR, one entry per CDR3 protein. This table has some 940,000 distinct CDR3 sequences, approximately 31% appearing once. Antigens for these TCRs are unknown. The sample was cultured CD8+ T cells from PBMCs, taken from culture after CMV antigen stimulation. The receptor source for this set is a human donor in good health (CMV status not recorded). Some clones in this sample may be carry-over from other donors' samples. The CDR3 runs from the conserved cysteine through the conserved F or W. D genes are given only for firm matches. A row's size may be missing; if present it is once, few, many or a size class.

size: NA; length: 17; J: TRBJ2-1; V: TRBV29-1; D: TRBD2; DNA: TGCAGCGTTCGTGGACTAGCGGAATCAAGCTCCTACAATGAGCAGTTCTTC; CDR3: CSVRGLAESSSYNEQFF
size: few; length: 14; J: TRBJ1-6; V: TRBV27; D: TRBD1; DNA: TGTGCCAGCTCCCAGACAGGGAGCCATTCACCCCTCCACTTT; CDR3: CASSQTGSHSPLHF
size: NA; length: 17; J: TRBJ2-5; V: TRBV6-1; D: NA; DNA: TGTGCCAGCAGTGAAGGAAACAGGACAGTAACCCAAGAGACCCAGTACTTC; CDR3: CASSEGNRTVTQETQYF
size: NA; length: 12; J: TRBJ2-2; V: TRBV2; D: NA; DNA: TGTGCCAAAGACAAGAACACCGGGGAGCTGTTTTTT; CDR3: CAKDKNTGELFF
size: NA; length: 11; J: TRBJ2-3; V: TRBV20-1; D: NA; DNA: TGCAGTGCTAGGTGGGCGGGGTCGCAGTATTTT; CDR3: CSARWAGSQYF
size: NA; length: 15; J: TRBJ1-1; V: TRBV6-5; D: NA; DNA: TGTGCCAGCAGTACAGGGCCCTGGGGAAACACTGAAGCTTTCTTT; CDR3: CASSTGPWGNTEAFF
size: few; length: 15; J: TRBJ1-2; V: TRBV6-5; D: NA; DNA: TGTGCCAGCAGTTTAATACAGGGCTTGGGCTATGGCTACACCTTC; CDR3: CASSLIQGLGYGYTF
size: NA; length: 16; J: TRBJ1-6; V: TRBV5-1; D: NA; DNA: TGCGCCAGCAGAGAAGTGAAAAACTTTCATAATTCACCCCTCCACTTT; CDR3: CASREVKNFHNSPLHF
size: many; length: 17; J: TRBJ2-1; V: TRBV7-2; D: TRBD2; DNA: TGTGCCAGCAGCTTAGAGACGGGACTAGCGATCTACAATGAGCAGTTCTTC; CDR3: CASSLETGLAIYNEQFF
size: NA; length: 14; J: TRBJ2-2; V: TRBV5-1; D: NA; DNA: TGCGCCAGCAGCGTTTCACGGAACACCGGGGAGCTGTTTTTT; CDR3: CASSVSRNTGELFF
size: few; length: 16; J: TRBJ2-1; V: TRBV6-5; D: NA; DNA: TGTGCCAGCAGTTATGGGGGTAGCGGAATATACAATGAGCAGTTCTTC; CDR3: CASSYGGSGIYNEQFF
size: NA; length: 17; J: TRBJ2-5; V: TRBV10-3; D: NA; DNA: TGTGCCATCAGTGAGATACAAGCATGGGGACAAGTGGAGACCCAGTACTTC; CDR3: CAISEIQAWGQVETQYF
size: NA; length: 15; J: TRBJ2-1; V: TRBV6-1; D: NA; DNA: TGTGCCAGCAGTGTCGGGACAACGCCTTACAATGAGCAGTTCTTC; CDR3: CASSVGTTPYNEQFF
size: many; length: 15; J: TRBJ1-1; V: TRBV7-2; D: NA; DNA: TGTGCCAGCAGCTTATCATGGGGCCGGTACACTGAAGCTTTCTTT; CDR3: CASSLSWGRYTEAFF
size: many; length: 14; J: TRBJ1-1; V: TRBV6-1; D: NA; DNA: TGTGCCAGCAGTGAAAGCGCCTCTCTCACTGAAGCTTTCTTT; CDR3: CASSESASLTEAFF
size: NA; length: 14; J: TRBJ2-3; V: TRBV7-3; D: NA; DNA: TGTGCCAGCAGCGAAAGGTACAGCACAGATACGCAGTATTTT; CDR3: CASSERYSTDTQYF
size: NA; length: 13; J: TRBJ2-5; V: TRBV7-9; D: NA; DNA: TGTGCCAGCAGGGACGCAGCGCTGGAGACCCAGTACTTC; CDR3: CASRDAALETQYF
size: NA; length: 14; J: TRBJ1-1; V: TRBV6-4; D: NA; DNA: TGTGCCAGCAGTGAACAGTCCATGAACACTGAAGCTTTCTTT; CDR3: CASSEQSMNTEAFF
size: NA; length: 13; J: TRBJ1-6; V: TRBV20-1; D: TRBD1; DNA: TGCAGTGCTGAGACAGGGTATAATTCACCCCTCCACTTT; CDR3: CSAETGYNSPLHF
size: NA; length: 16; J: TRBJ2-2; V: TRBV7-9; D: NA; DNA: TGTGCCAGCAGCTTGGAGGGTCGACAGGGCACCGGGGAGCTGTTTTTT; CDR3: CASSLEGRQGTGELFF
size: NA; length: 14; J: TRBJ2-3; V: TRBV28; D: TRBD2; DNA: TGTGCCAGCGACCGGGGGGATGGCACAGATACGCAGTATTTT; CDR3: CASDRGDGTDTQYF
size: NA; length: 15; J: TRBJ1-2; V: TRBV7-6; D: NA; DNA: TGTGCCAGCAGCGGATTCTCCCAGGGGATCTATGGCTACACCTTC; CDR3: CASSGFSQGIYGYTF
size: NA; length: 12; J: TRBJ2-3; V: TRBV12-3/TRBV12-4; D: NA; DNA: TGTGCCAGCAGTTTTGATTGGGATACGCAGTATTTT; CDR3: CASSFDWDTQYF
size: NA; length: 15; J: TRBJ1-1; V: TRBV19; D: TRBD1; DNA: TGTGCCAGTAGTATCCCCAGGACAGGGCCCACTGAAGCTTTCTTT; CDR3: CASSIPRTGPTEAFF
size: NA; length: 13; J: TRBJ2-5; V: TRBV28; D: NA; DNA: TGTGCCAGCAGTTTATTACCAAGGGAGACCCAGTACTTC; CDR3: CASSLLPRETQYF
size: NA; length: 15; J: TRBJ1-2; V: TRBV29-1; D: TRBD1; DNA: TGCAGCGTTGAAGATCGACAGGGGACTAACTATGGCTACACCTTC; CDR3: CSVEDRQGTNYGYTF
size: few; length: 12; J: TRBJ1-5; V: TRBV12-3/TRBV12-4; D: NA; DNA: TGTGCCAGCAGCCAACTCGATCAGCCCCAGCATTTT; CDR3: CASSQLDQPQHF
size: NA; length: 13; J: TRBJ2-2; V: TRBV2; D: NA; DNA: TGTGCCAGCAGCGTAAATGATCCCGGGGAGCTGTTTTTT; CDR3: CASSVNDPGELFF
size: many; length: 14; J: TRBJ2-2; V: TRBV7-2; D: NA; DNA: TGTGCCAGCAGCTTAAACAGGGAGACCGGGGAGCTGTTTTTT; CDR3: CASSLNRETGELFF
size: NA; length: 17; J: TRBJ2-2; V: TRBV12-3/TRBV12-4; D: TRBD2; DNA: TGTGCCAGCAGTTTCTGGACTAGCGGGGTGAACACCGGGGAGCTGTTTTTT; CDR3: CASSFWTSGVNTGELFF
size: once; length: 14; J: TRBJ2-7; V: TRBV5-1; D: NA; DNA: TGCGCCAGCAGCTTGGATTGGAGCTCCTACGAGCAGTACTTC; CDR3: CASSLDWSSYEQYF
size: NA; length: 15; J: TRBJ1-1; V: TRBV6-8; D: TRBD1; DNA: TGTGCCAGCAGGCTAGCCGGGACAGGGAGGACTGAAGCTTTCTTT; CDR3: CASRLAGTGRTEAFF
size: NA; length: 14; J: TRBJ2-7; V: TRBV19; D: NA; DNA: TGTGCCAGTAGGACTAGGGACAGCTCCTACGAGCAGTACTTC; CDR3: CASRTRDSSYEQYF
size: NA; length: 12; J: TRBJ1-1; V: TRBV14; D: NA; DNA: TGTGCCAGCAGCGTGAGGCGGAATGAAGCTTTCTTT; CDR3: CASSVRRNEAFF
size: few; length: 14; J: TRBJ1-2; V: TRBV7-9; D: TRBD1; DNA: TGTGCCAGCGCGTCGGGCAGGGGGGCCCATGGCTACACCTTC; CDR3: CASASGRGAHGYTF
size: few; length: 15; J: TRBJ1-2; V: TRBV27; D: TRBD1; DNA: TGTGCCAGCAGCCCGGGACAGGGAAGATTCTATGGCTACACCTTC; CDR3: CASSPGQGRFYGYTF
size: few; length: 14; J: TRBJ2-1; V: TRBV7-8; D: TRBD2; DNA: TGTGCCAGCAGCTTACCCGGGGGGGCAAATGAGCAGTTCTTC; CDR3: CASSLPGGANEQFF
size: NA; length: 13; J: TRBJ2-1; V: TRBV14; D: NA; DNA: TGTGCCAGCAGCCAACTTTTCTACAATGAGCAGTTCTTC; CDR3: CASSQLFYNEQFF
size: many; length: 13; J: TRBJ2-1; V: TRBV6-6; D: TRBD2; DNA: TGTGCCAGCAGTAGGGACTATCGGAATGAGCAGTTCTTC; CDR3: CASSRDYRNEQFF
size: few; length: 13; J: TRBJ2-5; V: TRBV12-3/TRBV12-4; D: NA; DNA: TGTGCCAGCAGTTTAGTAGGGTTGGAGACCCAGTACTTC; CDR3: CASSLVGLETQYF
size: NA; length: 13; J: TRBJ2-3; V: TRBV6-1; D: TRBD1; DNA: TGTGCCAGCAGTGACCAGGGGGCAGATACGCAGTATTTT; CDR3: CASSDQGADTQYF
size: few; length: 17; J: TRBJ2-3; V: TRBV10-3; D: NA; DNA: TGTGCCATCAGGGGTTCCCACCAGGGAACTAGCACAGATACGCAGTATTTT; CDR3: CAIRGSHQGTSTDTQYF
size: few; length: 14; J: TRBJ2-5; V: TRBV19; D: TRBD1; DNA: TGTGCCAGTAGTATTCTACAGGGGGAAGAGACCCAGTACTTC; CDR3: CASSILQGEETQYF
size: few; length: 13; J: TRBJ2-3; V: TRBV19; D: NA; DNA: TGTGCCAGTAGTTCTGCGACCACGGATACGCAGTATTTT; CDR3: CASSSATTDTQYF
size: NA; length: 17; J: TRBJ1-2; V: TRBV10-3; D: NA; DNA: TGTGCCATCAGTGTCCGGCAGGGGATAGAGGCTAACTATGGCTACACCTTC; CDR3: CAISVRQGIEANYGYTF
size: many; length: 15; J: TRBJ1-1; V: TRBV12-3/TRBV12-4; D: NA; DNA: TGTGCCAGCAGTTTAGCGCCCGAAACCGCGGGTGAAGCTTTCTTT; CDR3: CASSLAPETAGEAFF
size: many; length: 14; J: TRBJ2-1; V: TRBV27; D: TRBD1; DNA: TGTGCCAGTAGCCCCGGGACAGGCTACAATGAGCAGTTCTTC; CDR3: CASSPGTGYNEQFF
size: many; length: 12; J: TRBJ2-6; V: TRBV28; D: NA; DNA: TGTGCCAGCAGTCCTGGGGCCAACGTCCTGACTTTC; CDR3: CASSPGANVLTF
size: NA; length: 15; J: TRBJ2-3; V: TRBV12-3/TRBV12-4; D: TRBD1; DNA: TGTGCCAGCACCCTAGGGACAGACCCCACAGATACGCAGTATTTT; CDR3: CASTLGTDPTDTQYF
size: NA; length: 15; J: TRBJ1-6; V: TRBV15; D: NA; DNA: TGTGCCACCAGCTTAACTTTTGGATATAATTCACCCCTCCACTTT; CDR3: CATSLTFGYNSPLHF
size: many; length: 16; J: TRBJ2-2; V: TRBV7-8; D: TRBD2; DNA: TGTGCCAGCAGCTTAGCGTGGGGGGGTGGGACCGGGGAGCTGTTTTTT; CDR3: CASSLAWGGGTGELFF
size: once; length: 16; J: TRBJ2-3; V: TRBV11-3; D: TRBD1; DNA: TGTGCCAGCAGCTTAGAAGGGACAGGGGGTTCAGATACGCAGTATTTT; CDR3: CASSLEGTGGSDTQYF